This T cell receptor beta chain originates from a study of T cells in Graves' hyperthyroidism and ophthalmopathy. Looking at the study overall: Peripheral blood draws took place at initial diagnosis, ahead of any treatment.

Study findings and constraints: In the analysis, a 13 V-J model separated ophthalmopathy from stable hyperthyroidism.

Germline CDR1 is SGHDN and CDR2 is FVKESK. The CDR3 totals 12 residues. V lost 5 bases, J lost 5 bases, and 9 bases lay in between. The CDR3 regions of TCR beta were amplified from RNA transcripts. During a first-round RT-PCR of the TCR CDR3, the HTBI primer set was used. A single record per CDR3 protein comes from TCRdb applying MiXCR to the multiplex PCR reads. The repertoire holds some 570,000 distinct CDR3 sequences, with 14% as singletons. With regard to this clonotype: Antigen: not known.

The rearrangement links TRBV14 to TRBJ2-5; no reliable D call. This receptor was obtained from a woman aged 18-30 years with Graves' ophthalmopathy. Material for sequencing was blood. As DNA, the CDR3 is TGTGCCAGCAGCTTCGCCGGGGAGACCCAGTACTTC. Translated, it gives CASSFAGETQYF. Variable domain in full (rest from reference TRBV14 and TRBJ2-5): EAGVTQFPSHSVIEKGQTVTLRCDPISGHDNLYWYRRVMGKEIKFLLHFVKESKQDESGMPNNRFLAERTGGTYSTLKVQPAELEDSGVYFCASSFAGETQYFGPGTRLLVL.